Sequencing of this TCR beta chain was carried out in a study of vaccination and CD4 T cells after COVID-19 (dated by TCRdb to the early 2020s). Study-level background: Convalescent patients had a positive SARS-CoV-2 result on nasal swab PCR, and of these patients, nine had mild disease and one had severe disease. The convalescent cohort included six males and four females, with two Hispanic individuals, seven Caucasians, two Asians and one multiracial person. Each participant got two doses of either the Pfizer-BioNTech BNT162b2 vaccine (n=8) or the Moderna mRNA-1273 vaccine (n=2). Post-COVID blood samples from convalescent patients were collected a median of approximately 100 days after diagnosis, with a range of roughly 30 to 170 days. The time from the second vaccine dose to post-vaccine blood sampling had a median of around 72 days and ranged from roughly 12 to 241 days. The cultures were stimulated with overlapping spike peptide pools from SARS-CoV-2 and from the common cold coronaviruses HCoV-NL63, HCoV-OC43 and HCoV-229E. As controls, cultures received a CEFX viral epitope pool (the positive control), an HIV-1 Nef peptide pool (the negative control), or no peptide at all. In roughly eleven COVID-19 convalescent patients and a few infection-naive healthy vaccine recipients, the spike-specific CD4+ TCR repertoire before mRNA vaccination was compared with the repertoire after mRNA vaccination.

Overall results and qualifications from the work: In convalescent patients, a median 86.3% of post-vaccine SARS-CoV-2-reactive clones were detected only after vaccination, and vaccine-specific priming was suggested by this finding. The number of convalescent patients in the study was relatively small, and the study did not examine early timepoints following natural infection. An increase in the median number of SARS-CoV-2-reactive clonotypes from approximately 20 after infection to some 38 after vaccination was observed, but the change was not found to be significant. In convalescent patients, nearly all vaccine-specific clones (304 of 307) were found to be mono-reactive for SARS-CoV-2 spike rather than cross-reactive with common cold coronaviruses.

As regards this clonotype: Its antigen remains undetermined. No much larger clone is present one base from it, and per-base qualities are unavailable.

Libraries were made using PCR. TCR sequencing of DNA from cultured CD4+ T cells used the Oncomine TCR Beta short-read assay at the Johns Hopkins FTIC core. The QIAamp micro DNA kit was used to extract genomic DNA from the cultured CD4+ T cells. Oncomine TCR Beta libraries made from cultured CD4+ T cells were pooled using unique dual indexes and sequenced on an Illumina iSeq 100. On the authors' methods: Non-productive sequences were removed, and CDR3s that did not start with C, did not end with F or W, or were shorter than 7 amino acids were discarded. The MANAFEST web application was used to identify antigen-specific clonotypes by comparing peptide-stimulated wells against reference wells and other culture wells. An FDR below 0.05, an odds ratio above 5, and a productive frequency above 0.1% in at least two of three replicate wells were required for clones to be considered positive. A clonotype counted as cross-reactive if it showed significant expansion both in the SARS-CoV-2 spike wells and in at least one common cold coronavirus spike condition. Using R version 3.6.1, CDR3 homology was evaluated through Levenshtein distances (stringdist) along with unrooted phylogenetic trees (ape). TCRdb cleaned the public reads at Q25 with fastp, built clones with MiXCR and kept in-frame beta chains. Rows matching on CDR3 protein sequence are summarized as one entry with the most common DNA and genes. TCRdb's processing, not the authors' own work, is the source of the V and J calls. The sample contains 11,000 or so distinct CDR3 sequences, roughly 67% of them found a single time. The ten largest clones add up to 11% to 15% of the sample.

This specimen's treatment or condition label, interpreted: roughly 10-day PBMC culture with coronavirus spike peptide pools or control peptides (ViraFEST assay). The ViraFEST assay, used in the study, expanded antigen-specific T cells with peptide pools and then identified the expanded clonotypes through TCR sequencing. The convalescent patients' positive SARS-CoV-2 PCR tests fell between March and December 2020, which was before the Alpha, Beta and Delta variants emerged in the United States. PBMCs were cultured at a few million per well in IMDM supplemented with approximately 5% human AB serum and around 10 IU/ml IL-2, with approximately 10 ug/ml peptide pools added. Half of the culture medium was replaced with fresh IL-2-containing medium on days 3 and 7. After 10 days of culture, CD4+ T cells were isolated by negative selection using the EasySep CD4+ T cell isolation kit. Ficoll-Paque Plus gradient centrifugation was used to isolate PBMCs from whole blood, and the isolated PBMCs were then either used fresh or cryopreserved at -140C. In general, triplicate wells were set up for every culture condition.

CDR1 and CDR2 are drawn from the germline V gene: MDHEN, SYDVKM. V and J are trimmed by 3 bases and 8 bases, and the gene matches miss 10 bases of the junction. Including the terminal cysteine and phenylalanine, the CDR3 comprises 15 residues. Only CDR3 DNA remains: 45 bases, in frame from the first base. Recombination linked TRBV28 to TRBJ1-2; 9 middle bases align to TRBD1. Sequenced: CD4+ T cells from blood, cultured in vitro. The TCR originated in a human donor who had recovered from COVID-19. The CDR3 corresponds to CASSLTGGKWGGYTF. The bases are TGTGCCAGCAGTTTGACAGGGGGTAAATGGGGGGGCTACACCTTC.